This T cell receptor beta chain was sequenced for a study of cytomegalovirus exposure and HLA in healthy donors. The PCR ran on 60 Vbeta and 13 Jbeta primers. Produced via immunoSEQ multiplex PCR; TCRdb's table is partial and in-frame only. The sample contains approximately 97,000 clones, 80% to 85% of which appear only once. The germline gives CDR1 LGHNT, CDR2 FRNRAP. CDR3 size: 11 residues. The germline V and J ends were trimmed by 7 bases and 6 bases, with 10 bases remaining between them. This clone was observed a handful of times. Sequencing was performed on PBMCs. The chain combines TRBV12-5 with TRBJ2-7; no firm D call. The origin of this receptor is a woman in her 70s in good health and CMV-seropositive. The CDR3 protein is CASALTGEQYF. The DNA of the CDR3 is TGTGCTAGTGCTCTAACGGGCGAGCAGTACTTC.